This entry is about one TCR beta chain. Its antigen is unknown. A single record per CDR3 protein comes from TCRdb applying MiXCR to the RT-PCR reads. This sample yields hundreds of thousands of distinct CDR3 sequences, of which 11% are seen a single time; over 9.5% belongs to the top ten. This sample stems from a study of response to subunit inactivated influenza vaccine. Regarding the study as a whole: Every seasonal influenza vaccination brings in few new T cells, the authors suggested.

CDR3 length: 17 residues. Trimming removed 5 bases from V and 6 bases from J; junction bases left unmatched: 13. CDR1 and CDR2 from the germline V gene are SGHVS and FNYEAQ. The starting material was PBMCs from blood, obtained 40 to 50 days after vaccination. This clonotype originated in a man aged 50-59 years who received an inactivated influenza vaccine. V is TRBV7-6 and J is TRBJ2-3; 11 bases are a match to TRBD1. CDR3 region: CASSNSRDRGYSDTQYF. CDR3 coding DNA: TGTGCCAGCAGCAACAGCCGGGACAGGGGGTACTCGGATACGCAGTATTTT.